Below, one T cell receptor beta chain is given with its context. Its antigen is currently unknown. Unique molecular identifiers were present on cDNA, and template switching added a universal primer site. TCRdb processed the 5' RACE reads anew with MiXCR; each CDR3 protein has one entry. The sample lists roughly 720,000 distinct CDR3 sequences, 18% occurring once. The germline V gene has CDR1 SQVTM and CDR2 ANQGSEA. With 6 bases clipped from V and 6 bases from J, the junction kept 11 bases outside the gene matches. This CDR3 region has 14 residues. This record belongs to a study of identical twins. Regarding the study as a whole: Carriage of fewer insertions was seen in abundant cord blood beta clonotypes, whereas memory repertoires showed none. Weaker excess twin sharing was observed in beta out-of-frame sequences.

This same sample was also taken into another study, of T cells expressing NK-cell markers. That paper notes: Sequencing covered eight donors, seven HCMV-seropositive and one seronegative.

The clonotype was recovered from a woman under 30 in good health. Specimen: PBMCs. V usage is TRBV29-1 and J usage is TRBJ2-1; TRBD1 aligns across 7 bases. CDR3 loop: CSVRRDSGVNEQFF. As DNA, the CDR3 is TGCAGCGTCCGCCGGGACAGTGGGGTCAATGAGCAGTTCTTC.